The 25 T cell receptor beta chains below were found in one sample sequenced in a study of chemoradiotherapy in HPV16-positive cancers. The protocol was immunoSEQ multiplex PCR, while the TCRdb copy is restricted to in-frame clones and leaves out a portion. The sample yields about 16,000 clones, 55% to 75% seen once. Sequenced here: tumor tissue, sampled from a patient who underwent chemoradiotherapy. Source of these receptors: a human donor with HPV-associated anogenital cancer.

On this clone itself: A far larger clone is one base from this, pointing to a likely read error. This chain links TRBV7-2 with TRBJ2-3; 11 nucleotides agree with TRBD2. CDR1 and CDR2 (germline): SGHTA, FQGNSA. The length of the CDR3 is 17 residues. The V gene end was trimmed by 2 bases and the J gene end by 5 bases; junction bases not matched to a gene: 9. As DNA, the CDR3 is TGTGCCAGCAGCTTACCCGCTAGCGGGAGGTGGAGAGATACGCAGTATTTT. The encoded protein is CASSLPASGRWRDTQYF.

This chain joins TRBV5-1 and TRBJ1-4; 10 bases align to TRBD1. Germline V lookup: CDR1 SGHRS, CDR2 YFSETQ. Unmatched junction bases numbered 11, after V lost 6 bases and J lost 6 bases. This CDR3 has 16 amino acids. The CDR3 is CASKRDSGQGYEKLFF. The CDR3 nucleotides read TGCGCCAGCAAGCGGGATTCGGGACAGGGGTATGAAAAACTGTTTTTT.

The chain uses TRBV11-2 and TRBJ2-3; 9 nucleotides match TRBD2. This CDR3 has 17 residues. V was clipped by 4 bases and J by 3 bases; unmatched bases: 11. The germline V gene has CDR1 SGHAT and CDR2 FQNNGV. CDR3 amino acids: CASSSDGAGGRTDTQYF. CDR3 DNA sequence: TGTGCCAGCAGCTCCGACGGGGCGGGGGGGAGGACAGATACGCAGTATTTT.

The chain is built from TRBV7-9 and TRBJ2-1; no reliable D call. CDR3 length: 15 amino acids. The V and J ends lost 1 base and 3 bases respectively, with 10 bases between them. The germline V gene has CDR1 SEHNR and CDR2 FQNEAQ (reference sequence). The CDR3 spells CASSLGAGFYNEQFF. The CDR3 nucleotides read TGTGCCAGCAGCTTAGGGGCCGGCTTCTACAATGAGCAGTTCTTC.

This clone has only a few counts. Other DNA sequences of this sample code for an identical CDR3. The chain couples TRBV10-3 to TRBJ2-1, with TRBD2 matching over 9 bases. The CDR3 totals 17 residues. V shed 0 bases and J 5 bases; nucleotides not matched to a gene: 8. Per germline, CDR1 ENHRY and CDR2 SYGVKD. The CDR3 DNA sequence: TGTGCCATCAGTGAGTCGAAGGCTAGCGGGGATAACAATGAGCAGTTCTTC. Translated: CAISESKASGDNNEQFF.

This sequence joins TRBV5-1 and TRBJ2-2; D is ambiguous. V was cut by 4 bases and J by 0 bases, with 10 bases left in between. CDR1 and CDR2 from the germline V gene are SGHRS and YFSETQ. This CDR3 is built from 15 residues. CDR3 in amino acids: CASSPATTNTGELFF. The CDR3 coding sequence is TGCGCCAGCAGCCCGGCTACTACGAACACCGGGGAGCTGTTTTTT.

Relative to its sample, this clone is medium-sized (0.01 to 0.1%). The DNA for the CDR3 is TGTGCCAGCCAGGTGTACAGGGGCGCGGGGACTGAAGCTTTCTTT. As protein: CASQVYRGAGTEAFF. The chain joins TRBV2 to TRBJ1-1, with TRBD1 matching 7 bases. V lost 8 bases, J lost 5 bases, and 14 bases stayed unmatched. Germline V gives CDR1 SNHLY, CDR2 FYNNEI. The CDR3 has 15 residues.

The rearrangement uses TRBV19 and TRBJ2-1, with TRBD2 matching over 8 bases. The CDR3 contains 17 residues. Germline loops: CDR1 LNHDA, CDR2 SQIVND (reference sequence). J was trimmed by 2 bases and V by 2 bases; bases with no gene match: 8. The CDR3 DNA follows: TGTGCCAGTAGTATACAACCTACTAGCGGCCCCTACAATGAGCAGTTCTTC. As protein: CASSIQPTSGPYNEQFF.

This clone was recorded only once. The chain combines TRBV7-2 with TRBJ1-2; 7 bases align to TRBD1. Trimming cost V 5 bases and J 5 bases; bases outside gene matches: 14. Germline CDR1 SGHTA, CDR2 FQGNSA. This CDR3 spans 16 amino acids. This CDR3 is CASSPEQGRGEYGYTF. CDR3 sequence (DNA): TGTGCCAGCAGCCCGGAACAGGGGCGAGGGGAATATGGCTACACCTTC.

The chain uses TRBV4-1 and TRBJ2-4; 10 bases align to TRBD2. CDR1 and CDR2 (germline): MGHRA, YSYEKL. V shed 3 bases and J 3 bases; nucleotides not matched to a gene: 8. This CDR3 is built from 17 residues. CDR3 protein: CASSHGILAGNKNIQYF. In DNA, the CDR3 is TGCGCCAGCAGCCACGGAATACTAGCGGGGAACAAAAACATTCAGTACTTC.

V gene TRBV7-2 combines with J gene TRBJ2-5; no reliable D call. Germline CDR1 and CDR2: SGHTA and FQGNSA. V was clipped by 3 bases and J by 5 bases, with 10 bases between them. CDR3 length equals 13 residues. CDR3 in DNA: TGTGCCAGCAGCTTCGGCGGCAGGGAGACCCAGTACTTC. Its translation: CASSFGGRETQYF.

The rearrangement uses TRBV7-9 and TRBJ1-3; the D is unclear. V dropped 0 bases and J dropped 4 bases, with 1 base sitting between them. There are 12 residues in the CDR3. Germline V gives CDR1 SEHNR, CDR2 FQNEAQ (reference sequence). CDR3 protein: CASSLAGNTIYF. CDR3 in DNA: TGTGCCAGCAGCTTAGCGGGAAACACCATATATTTT. The variable domain in full, with the rest retrieved from reference TRBV7-9 and TRBJ1-3, is DTGVSQNPRHKITKRGQNVTFRCDPISEHNRLYWYRQTLGQGPEFLTYFQNEAQLEKSRLLSDRFSAERPKGSFSTLEIQRTEQGDSAMYLCASSLAGNTIYFGEGSWLTVV.

V and J are TRBV28 and TRBJ1-3; D gene ambiguous. The CDR3 spans 12 residues. Germline-derived CDR1 and CDR2 are MDHEN and SYDVKM. V lost 3 bases to trimming and J lost 7 bases, with 7 bases between them. The CDR3 DNA follows: TGTGCCAGCAGTTTGGAGTTGAACACCATATATTTT. Its translation is CASSLELNTIYF.

The genes are TRBV5-1 and TRBJ1-1, with a tentative D call TRBD1 (5 bases). The CDR3 contains 14 residues. V gave up 2 bases and J gave up 1 base, with 9 bases separating them. CDR1 SGHRS and CDR2 YFSETQ come from the germline V gene. The CDR3 DNA reads TGCGCCAGCAGCTTCGGGACGGCGAACACTGAAGCTTTCTTT. This codes for CASSFGTANTEAFF.

The gene calls are TRBV27 and TRBJ2-1; tentatively, D is TRBD1 (6 bases). Trimming took off 4 bases at V and 5 bases at J, with 21 bases between the two ends. Germline values: CDR1 MNHEY, CDR2 SMNVEV (reference sequence). CDR3 length: 17 amino acids. The CDR3 region has the DNA TGTGCCAGCAGTTGGCAGGGGTCGCCGAATTCAAACAATGAGCAGTTCTTC. This codes for CASSWQGSPNSNNEQFF.

By sample share, this clone is medium-sized. The junction does not match germline at one end; this may be a read error. The chain combines TRBV7-7 with TRBJ2-2, with D hard to call. This CDR3 comprises 12 residues. From germline, CDR1 is SSHAT and CDR2 FNYEAQ (reference sequence). CDR3 loop: CASSPASGELFF. The CDR3 nucleotides are TGTGCTAGCAGCCCCGCCTCCGGGGAGCTGTTTTTT.

This chain joins TRBV7-9 and TRBJ2-7, with TRBD2 matching 10 bases. Germline trimming cut 2 bases from V and 5 bases from J; bases unmatched to any gene: 9. Germline assignment: CDR1 SEHNR and CDR2 FQNEAQ (reference sequence). This CDR3 is built from 16 residues. DNA of the CDR3: TGTGCCAGCAGCTTATGGCTAGCGGGAGTTCTGGACGAGCAGTACTTC. This translates into CASSLWLAGVLDEQYF.

The chain carries TRBV10-3 and TRBJ1-2; possibly TRBD1 for D (5 bases). This CDR3 spans 16 amino acids. The V gene lost 3 bases and the J gene lost 6 bases, with 20 bases spanning the gap. Germline loops: CDR1 ENHRY, CDR2 SYGVKD. DNA for the CDR3: TGTGCCATCAGTGACCAGGGAATGTCAGGAGGTGATGGCTACACCTTC. Encoded protein: CAISDQGMSGGDGYTF.

Remarks on this clone: Germline and junction disagree at one end, which may indicate a read error. The V and J genes are TRBV5-1 and TRBJ1-4; 9 bases agree with TRBD1. The CDR3 loop spans 14 amino acids. Germline V gives CDR1 SGHRS, CDR2 YFSETQ. In DNA form, the CDR3 reads TGCGCCAGCAGATTGGACAGGGGACATGAAAAACTGTTTTTT. It encodes CASRLDRGHEKLFF.

The chain is built from TRBV28 and TRBJ1-2, with 7 bases identical to TRBD1. Trimming at V came to 8 bases and at J to 7 bases, leaving 4 bases not matched to a gene. The germline gives CDR1 MDHEN, CDR2 SYDVKM. The CDR3 runs to 11 residues. DNA of the CDR3: TGTGCCAGCGGTCGGGACAGTGGCTACACCTTC. Its protein product is CASGRDSGYTF.

There are a few counts of this clone. V and J are TRBV2 and TRBJ2-1, with no clear D. V shed 5 bases and J shed 7 bases, with 9 bases lying between them. The CDR3 consists of 12 residues. CDR1 and CDR2 (germline): SNHLY, FYNNEI. This CDR3 reads CASSWGRNEQFF. The CDR3 DNA is TGTGCCAGCAGTTGGGGAAGGAATGAGCAGTTCTTC.

The chain links TRBV5-1 to TRBJ1-1; TRBD1 aligns across 10 bases. CDR3 length: 16 amino acids. The V and J ends lost 4 bases and 0 bases, in that order; junction bases with no gene match: 6. Germline V gene lookup returns CDR1 SGHRS and CDR2 YFSETQ. The CDR3 DNA sequence: TGCGCCAGCAGCGCGCCGGGACAGGGGATGAACACTGAAGCTTTCTTT. This codes for CASSAPGQGMNTEAFF.

V is TRBV5-4 and J is TRBJ2-5, with 16 nucleotides matching TRBD2. Germline-derived CDR1 and CDR2 are SGHNT and YYREEE (reference sequence). The CDR3 extends over 17 amino acids. Unmatched junction bases numbered 8, after V lost 5 bases and J lost 4 bases. The CDR3: CASRPGLAGGPGETQYF. Here the CDR3 DNA reads TGTGCCAGCAGGCCGGGACTAGCGGGGGGGCCGGGAGAGACCCAGTACTTC.

This chain joins TRBV27 and TRBJ2-3, with D maybe TRBD2 (5 bases). This CDR3 spans 15 amino acids. Germline CDR1 is MNHEY and CDR2 is SMNVEV (reference sequence). Trimming took off 3 bases at V and 4 bases at J, with 14 bases between the two ends. The CDR3 DNA reads TGTGCCAGCAGTTTTCTGGCTAGCAACCCAGATACGCAGTATTTT. This codes for CASSFLASNPDTQYF.

This sequence joins TRBV7-9 and TRBJ1-3; D remains ambiguous. CDR1 and CDR2 from the germline V gene are SEHNR and FQNEAQ (reference sequence). The CDR3 has 11 residues. Trimming removed 1 base from V and 14 bases from J, with 9 bases in between. The CDR3 nucleotides read TGTGCCAGCAGCTTAGGATCGGCATTATATTTT. Residues: CASSLGSALYF.